The 25 T cell receptor beta chains listed next were all sequenced from one sample in a study of shared clonotypes between healthy human individuals (dated by TCRdb to between 2020 and 2021). The library relied on the immunoSEQ multiplex PCR assay. TCRdb provides this immuneACCESS table in a form limited to in-frame rearrangements. Some clones are lacking; in checked studies, under half of them reflect an unresolved V gene, and why the rest are absent is not known. A total of around 2.1 million clones appear in this sample, about 93% of them only once. The ten largest clones add up to under 2% of the sample. CD8 naive samples were obtained by positive selection for CCR7 among CD45RO-negative cells, yielding a CD45RA+CCR7+ population from which TemRA cells were excluded. The source material was naive CD8+ T cells from PBMCs. This specimen's cell subset or site label, interpreted: CD45RA+CCR7+. Receptors originate from a young man in good health. Some clones in this sample may be carry-over from other donors' samples.

The J gene is TRBJ2-1, the V gene TRBV27; D call uncertain. Germline V gives CDR1 MNHEY, CDR2 SMNVEV (reference sequence). The CDR3 totals 15 residues. V shed 0 bases and J shed 4 bases, with 10 bases lying between them. CDR3 protein: CASSLSGNGYNEQFF. CDR3 nucleotides: TGTGCCAGCAGTTTATCAGGGAACGGGTACAATGAGCAGTTCTTC.

The chain employs TRBV28 and TRBJ2-7; 14 positions match TRBD2. The CDR3 totals 18 residues. Germline assignment: CDR1 MDHEN and CDR2 SYDVKM. The trim removed 3 bases at V and 3 bases at J, leaving 10 bases unmatched. The CDR3 loop is CASSFPRLGTSGSYEQYF. Written as DNA, the CDR3 is TGTGCCAGCAGTTTCCCTAGACTCGGGACTAGCGGGAGCTACGAGCAGTACTTC.

This chain connects TRBV28 to TRBJ2-1, with D hard to call. Germline CDR1 and CDR2: MDHEN and SYDVKM. This CDR3 contains 14 residues. Trimming left V 4 bases short and J 8 bases short, with 15 bases between. CDR3 in DNA: TGTGCCAGCAGTTCCCCCAAGAGGACGGATGAGCAGTTCTTC. It translates to CASSSPKRTDEQFF.

The chain has TRBV6-1 and TRBJ2-3; TRBD2 is a possible D gene (5 bases). Trimming took off 4 bases at V and 1 base at J, with 12 bases between the two ends. The CDR3 runs to 15 residues. The germline V gene encodes CDR1 MNHNS and CDR2 SASEGT. The CDR3 DNA follows: TGTGCCAGCAGTGTAATCCGGCGGGGCACAGATACGCAGTATTTT. It yields the protein CASSVIRRGTDTQYF.

This clone appeared once. J is TRBJ1-1 and V is TRBV28; D ambiguous. CDR3 length: 12 residues. The germline V gene has CDR1 MDHEN and CDR2 SYDVKM. V lost 3 bases and J 5 bases, leaving 7 bases between the germline ends. The CDR3 reads CASSFVSTEAFF. The CDR3 coding sequence is TGTGCCAGCAGTTTTGTGTCGACTGAAGCTTTCTTT. Filled out from reference TRBV28 and TRBJ1-1, the complete variable domain reads DVKVTQSSRYLVKRTGEKVFLECVQDMDHENMFWYRQDPGLGLRLIYFSYDVKMKEKGDIPEGYSVSREKKERFSLILESASTNQTSMYLCASSFVSTEAFFGQGTRLTVV.

The chain couples TRBV7-9 to TRBJ2-7; either TRBD1 or TRBD2 may fit D (5 bases each). There are 15 residues in the CDR3. Germline assignment: CDR1 SEHNR and CDR2 FQNEAQ (reference sequence). V was pared by 3 bases and J by 2 bases, with 14 bases between. CDR3 region: CASSLIPGAAYEQYF. In DNA form, the CDR3 reads TGTGCCAGCAGCTTGATCCCCGGGGCGGCCTACGAGCAGTACTTC.

J is TRBJ1-2 and V is TRBV5-1; D is unresolved. Germline V gene lookup returns CDR1 SGHRS and CDR2 YFSETQ. The CDR3 has 14 amino acids. The V end lost 0 bases, the J end lost 0 bases, and 6 bases lay between the germline ends. The CDR3: CASSLDRSNYGYTF. In DNA form, the CDR3 reads TGCGCCAGCAGCTTGGACCGATCTAACTATGGCTACACCTTC. Full variable domain (rest looked up from reference TRBV5-1 and TRBJ1-2): KAGVTQTPRYLIKTRGQQVTLSCSPISGHRSVSWYQQTPGQGLQFLFEYFSETQRNKGNFPGRFSGRQFSNSRSEMNVSTLELGDSALYLCASSLDRSNYGYTFGSGTRLTVV.

V gene TRBV4-3 combines with J gene TRBJ2-6; D is possibly TRBD1 or TRBD2 (5 bases each). Germline loops: CDR1 LGHNA, CDR2 YSLEER. This CDR3 comprises 15 residues. V was shortened by 6 bases and J by 0 bases, with 9 bases between the two germline ends. The chain's CDR3 is CASRPGTSGANVLTF. CDR3 bases: TGCGCCAGCAGACCCGGGACCTCTGGGGCCAACGTCCTGACTTTC.

V gene TRBV27 combines with J gene TRBJ2-4; maybe TRBD2 (6 bases). Germline assignment: CDR1 MNHEY and CDR2 SMNVEV (reference sequence). This CDR3 spans 15 amino acids. The germline V and J ends were trimmed by 6 bases and 1 base, with 13 bases remaining between them. The chain's CDR3 is CASRQTRGAKNIQYF. CDR3 nucleotide sequence: TGTGCCAGCAGGCAGACTAGAGGGGCCAAAAACATTCAGTACTTC.

Concerning this clone itself: Distinct nucleotide sequences in the sample also encode this CDR3. The J gene is TRBJ1-2, the V gene TRBV27, with D perhaps TRBD1 (6 bases). CDR3 length: 13 amino acids. Trimming removed 6 bases at V and 3 bases at J, with 11 bases between. Germline loops: CDR1 MNHEY, CDR2 SMNVEV (reference sequence). The CDR3 nucleotides read TGTGCCAGCAGCACCACAGGGTACTATGGCTACACCTTC. Amino acids: CASSTTGYYGYTF.

As concerns this clone: In the same sample, other DNA sequences code for this CDR3. The V call is TRBV5-6, the J call TRBJ1-3, with unresolved D. Germline CDR1 is SGHDT and CDR2 is YYEEEE. Trimming shortened V by 0 bases and J by 2 bases, and 6 bases separated the two germline ends. This CDR3 is 14 amino acids long. This chain's CDR3 is CASSLGGAGNTIYF. In DNA form, the CDR3 reads TGTGCCAGCAGCTTGGGCGGGGCTGGAAACACCATATATTTT.

V usage is TRBV6-5 and J usage is TRBJ2-5; D tentatively fits TRBD1 or TRBD2 (6 bases each). The V gene lost 2 bases and the J gene lost 2 bases, with 9 bases spanning the gap. Germline CDR1 MNHEY, CDR2 SVGAGI. The CDR3 runs to 14 residues. CDR3 sequence reads: CASSYEGGQETQYF. CDR3 nucleotide sequence: TGTGCCAGCAGTTACGAAGGGGGGCAAGAGACCCAGTACTTC.

In DNA, the CDR3 is TGTGCCACTAAGGGGACTAGCGGGAGGGCGCTGGGCGTGGAGCTGTTTTTT. This encodes CATKGTSGRALGVELFF. The chain combines TRBV19 with TRBJ2-2; 16 bases agree with TRBD2. Germline assignment: CDR1 LNHDA and CDR2 SQIVND (reference sequence). V dropped 10 bases and J dropped 10; count of bases not matched to a gene: 15. The CDR3 loop spans 17 amino acids.

This sequence joins TRBV19 and TRBJ1-5; D is possibly TRBD1 (5 bases). CDR1 is LNHDA, CDR2 SQIVND, per germline (reference sequence). Deletions cut 6 bases from V and 7 bases from J, with 16 bases between. This CDR3 is 14 amino acids long. This chain's CDR3 is CASSQAMHRQPQHF. The CDR3 nucleotides read TGTGCCAGTAGCCAAGCCATGCACAGGCAGCCCCAGCATTTT.

J is TRBJ2-3 and V is TRBV4-1; D may be TRBD2 (5 bases). Germline V gene sequence: CDR1 MGHRA, CDR2 YSYEKL. The germline V and J ends were trimmed by 1 base and 1 base, with 12 bases remaining between them. The CDR3 loop spans 16 amino acids. CDR3 loop: CASSQVGGFGTDTQYF. The CDR3 DNA follows: TGCGCCAGCAGCCAAGTAGGCGGGTTTGGCACAGATACGCAGTATTTT.

The rearrangement uses TRBV7-8 and TRBJ2-7; 7 positions match TRBD2. The length of the CDR3 is 14 residues. Trimming removed 4 bases from V and 3 bases from J; junction bases left unmatched: 6. Germline V CDR1 and CDR2: SGHVS, FQNEAQ. Written as DNA, the CDR3 is TGTGCCAGCAGCTCGCAGCGGGACCTCTACGAGCAGTACTTC. It codes for CASSSQRDLYEQYF.

This chain uses TRBV10-2 with TRBJ1-2; D gene uncertain. Germline V CDR1 and CDR2: WSHSY, SAAADI. V gave up 6 bases and J gave up 1 base, with 21 bases separating them. CDR3 length: 17 residues. CDR3 sequence (DNA): TGCGCCAGCAGGGGCGGGGAGGGCCGGAAGAGTAACTATGGCTACACCTTC. Its translation: CASRGGEGRKSNYGYTF.

The gene calls are TRBV11-2 and TRBJ2-2; D is perhaps TRBD2 (5 bases). This CDR3 has 16 residues. In germline, CDR1 is SGHAT, CDR2 FQNNGV. Trimming left V 5 bases short and J 2 bases short, with 15 bases between. The CDR3 loop is CASSNGIASNTGELFF. The CDR3 nucleotides read TGTGCCAGCAGCAATGGGATAGCGTCAAACACCGGGGAGCTGTTTTTT. Full variable domain (missing parts from reference TRBV11-2 and TRBJ2-2): EAGVAQSPRYKIIEKRQSVAFWCNPISGHATLYWYQQILGQGPKLLIQFQNNGVVDDSQLPKDRFSAERLKGVDSTLKIQPAKLEDSAVYLCASSNGIASNTGELFFGEGSRLTVL.

The rearrangement links TRBV28 to TRBJ2-6; tentatively, D is TRBD2 (5 bases). V was shortened by 6 bases and J by 2 bases, with 14 bases between the two germline ends. The CDR3 extends over 16 amino acids. From germline, CDR1 is MDHEN and CDR2 SYDVKM. The chain's CDR3 is CASRPTSSAGANVLTF. In DNA, the CDR3 is TGTGCCAGCAGACCCACTAGTTCGGCTGGGGCCAACGTCCTGACTTTC.

Concerning this clone: An end of the junction does not agree with germline; a read error may underlie this. This CDR3 reads CASLGAEAFF. CDR3 nucleotides: TGTGCCAGCTTGGGGGCTGAAGCTTTCTTT. The rearrangement joins TRBV4-1 to TRBJ1-1; possible D gene TRBD1, 5 bases. In germline, CDR1 is MGHRA, CDR2 YSYEKL. The CDR3 is made up of 10 amino acids.

The V gene is TRBV19, the J gene TRBJ2-7; no definite D call. Trimming shortened V by 2 bases and J by 2 bases, and 10 bases separated the two germline ends. The germline gives CDR1 LNHDA, CDR2 SQIVND (reference sequence). The CDR3 extends over 14 amino acids. CDR3 sequence (DNA): TGTGCCAGTAGTATAAAAGCGAACCCCTACGAGCAGTACTTC. Translated: CASSIKANPYEQYF.

This clone was found once. The chain combines TRBV6-5 with TRBJ2-3; D might be TRBD2 (5 bases). V was clipped by 6 bases and J by 2 bases, with 9 bases between them. This CDR3 comprises 13 residues. The germline V gene has CDR1 MNHEY and CDR2 SVGAGI. CDR3 nucleotides: TGTGCCAGCAGGGACTTCCTCACAGATACGCAGTATTTT. Translation gives CASRDFLTDTQYF.

The CDR3 reads CASSLYANEQFF. CDR3 bases: TGTGCCAGCAGTTTATATGCGAATGAGCAGTTCTTC. This chain links TRBV27 with TRBJ2-1; D is uncertain. CDR3 length equals 12 residues. Germline assignment: CDR1 MNHEY and CDR2 SMNVEV (reference sequence). Trimming removed 1 base at V and 7 bases at J, with 5 bases between.

This chain uses TRBV7-9 with TRBJ2-2; no clear D gene. Trimming cost V 0 bases and J 6 bases, with 5 bases left between them. The length of the CDR3 is 13 residues. Per germline, CDR1 SEHNR and CDR2 FQNEAQ (reference sequence). CDR3 bases: TGTGCCAGCAGCTTAGCGCTGTCCGGGGAGCTGTTTTTT. It encodes CASSLALSGELFF.

The chain employs TRBV7-9 and TRBJ2-5; the D is unclear. In germline, CDR1 is SEHNR, CDR2 FQNEAQ (reference sequence). The CDR3 is made up of 16 amino acids. V lost 2 bases and J lost 0, with 13 bases in between. The CDR3 DNA sequence: TGTGCCAGCAGCTTATTGTTCCAACTGTACCAAGAGACCCAGTACTTC. Protein product: CASSLLFQLYQETQYF.